The clone carrying this T cell receptor beta chain was picked up a small number of times. Its matching antigen is unknown. This entry is derived from a study of identical twins. cDNA carried unique molecular identifiers, and a universal primer site was added by template switching. A single record per CDR3 protein comes from TCRdb applying MiXCR to the 5' RACE reads. The table records more than 1.5 million distinct CDR3 sequences, 32% of them present only once. The study's findings and limits: Less excess twin sharing appeared in beta out-of-frame sequences. Compared with models, monozygotic twins showed more out-of-frame TCR alpha sharing.

This receptor was identified in a newborn girl in good health. The material sequenced was cord blood.

The chain's CDR3 is CASSLRQASYNEQFF. The CDR3 DNA follows: TGCGCCAGCAGCTTGAGACAGGCCTCCTACAATGAGCAGTTCTTC. V and J are TRBV5-1 and TRBJ2-1; possibly TRBD1 for D (6 bases). The CDR3 has 15 amino acids. V gave up 1 base and J gave up 0 bases, with 8 bases separating them. Germline assignment: CDR1 SGHRS and CDR2 YFSETQ.